The rows below give T cell receptor beta chains drawn from one sample of a study of regulatory T cells in long-lasting Graves disease. TCRdb ran MiXCR on the multiplex PCR reads and lists one entry per CDR3 protein. The sample yields over 350,000 distinct CDR3 sequences, approximately 16% seen once. These data are also associated with another study on T cells in Graves' hyperthyroidism and ophthalmopathy.

The sequences come from peripheral blood mononuclear cells (PBMCs), collected at new diagnosis, from a patient treated with antithyroid drugs. Receptor source: a woman in her thirties or forties with Graves disease. Both conserved end residues are part of each CDR3. The D gene is left open where the match is weak. For some rows the clone size is stated as once, few or many, or as a class when expanded; others skip it.

J gene,clone size,V gene,D gene,CDR3 protein,CDR3 DNA
TRBJ2-1,many,TRBV11-2,.,CASRFTRGLADDEQFF,TGTGCCAGCAGATTTACCAGGGGGCTAGCGGATGATGAGCAGTTCTTC
TRBJ2-5,few,TRBV24-1,.,CATSGTEYQETQYF,TGTGCCACCAGTGGGACAGAGTACCAAGAGACCCAGTACTTC
TRBJ2-5,many,TRBV10-3,.,CAISEPRSETQYF,TGTGCCATCAGCGAACCTAGGAGCGAGACCCAGTACTTC
TRBJ2-1,.,TRBV3-1,.,CASSPPGGVGNEQFF,TGTGCCAGCAGCCCCCCGGGTGGCGTGGGTAATGAGCAGTTCTTC
TRBJ2-5,many,TRBV19,.,CASSMGRAETQYF,TGTGCCAGTAGTATGGGCAGGGCCGAGACCCAGTACTTC
TRBJ2-3,many,TRBV20-1,.,CSASGSDGTDTQYF,TGCAGTGCTAGCGGGAGTGATGGCACAGATACGCAGTATTTT
TRBJ1-2,many,TRBV7-9,.,CASSEEGTLQGRAYGYTF,TGTGCCAGCAGCGAAGAGGGGACTCTACAGGGTCGTGCCTATGGCTACACCTTC
TRBJ2-1,many,TRBV2,.,CASKNRGTYNEQFF,TGTGCCAGCAAAAATCGGGGGACTTACAATGAGCAGTTCTTC
TRBJ2-7,many,TRBV3-1,.,CASSPGVLAAYEQYF,TGTGCCAGCAGCCCAGGGGTACTAGCAGCGTACGAGCAGTACTTC
TRBJ2-1,many,TRBV10-3,TRBD2,CAISERNSGIYNEQFF,TGTGCCATCAGTGAGAGAAATAGCGGGATTTACAATGAGCAGTTCTTC
TRBJ2-2,many,TRBV2,.,CASSEFAGELFF,TGTGCCAGCAGTGAATTTGCCGGGGAGCTGTTTTTT
TRBJ2-7,many,TRBV20-1,.,CSARESQGTSYEQYF,TGCAGTGCTAGAGAATCACAGGGCACCTCCTACGAGCAGTACTTC
TRBJ2-7,many,TRBV6-2/TRBV6-3,TRBD2,CASSYMAGASYEQYF,TGTGCCAGCAGTTACATGGCGGGAGCATCCTACGAGCAGTACTTC
TRBJ2-7,many,TRBV10-2,TRBD2,CATGGTGGRYEQYF,TGCGCCACCGGGGGAACGGGGGGACGCTACGAGCAGTACTTC
TRBJ2-7,.,TRBV11-2,TRBD1,CASRRTTGGHEQYF,TGTGCCAGCAGGCGTACTACAGGGGGCCACGAGCAGTACTTC
TRBJ2-5,.,TRBV2,.,CASSRLREENF,TGTGCCAGCAGTCGCCTAAGGGAGGAAAACTTC
TRBJ2-5,.,TRBV4-2,.,CASSQVGVRQETQYF,TGTGCCAGCAGCCAAGTTGGCGTGAGGCAAGAGACCCAGTACTTC
TRBJ2-1,.,TRBV6-9,.,CASSYGSGEQFF,TGTGCCAGCAGTTACGGCTCCGGTGAGCAGTTCTTC
TRBJ2-7,many,TRBV3-1,.,CASSQDREFEQYF,TGTGCCAGCAGCCAAGACAGGGAGTTCGAGCAGTACTTC
TRBJ1-5,many,TRBV19,TRBD1,CASRDRGSGNQPQHF,TGTGCCAGCCGGGACAGGGGGTCGGGCAATCAGCCCCAGCATTTT
TRBJ2-1,.,TRBV2,TRBD1,CASNRGQLGNEQFF,TGTGCCAGCAACAGGGGGCAATTGGGGAATGAGCAGTTCTTC
TRBJ2-7,many,TRBV6-1,.,CASSATALREQYF,TGTGCCAGCAGTGCTACGGCCCTGCGCGAGCAGTACTTC
TRBJ2-1,many,TRBV7-8,TRBD2,CASSFRLAGGRPSHEQFF,TGTGCCAGCAGCTTTCGCTTAGCGGGAGGGCGACCTAGTCATGAGCAGTTCTTC
TRBJ1-2,few,TRBV6-1,TRBD1,CASIIGQDNYGYTF,TGTGCCAGCATTATCGGACAGGATAACTATGGCTACACCTTC
TRBJ1-2,few,TRBV19,.,CASSIDNYYGYTF,TGTGCCAGTAGTATAGACAACTACTATGGCTACACCTTC
TRBJ2-3,many,TRBV12-5,.,CASGLAVSQPSTDTQYF,TGTGCTAGTGGTTTGGCAGTAAGCCAGCCTAGCACAGATACGCAGTATTTT
TRBJ2-7,.,TRBV18,TRBD2,CASSPRASGNYEQYF,TGTGCCAGCTCACCACGGGCTAGCGGGAACTACGAGCAGTACTTC
TRBJ2-7,.,TRBV12-3/TRBV12-4,.,CASTQKGISYEQYF,TGTGCCAGCACTCAAAAGGGGATTTCCTACGAGCAGTACTTC
TRBJ2-5,few,TRBV5-1,.,CASSERRRIETQYF,TGCGCCAGCAGCGAGAGGCGTCGAATAGAGACCCAGTACTTC
TRBJ2-7,many,TRBV11-2,.,CASSPEGSGTYEQYF,TGTGCCAGCAGCCCGGAGGGTAGCGGAACCTACGAGCAGTACTTC